Shown below are 17 T cell receptor beta chains from a single sample sequenced in a study of cytomegalovirus exposure and HLA in healthy donors. PCR was performed using 60 Vbeta and 13 Jbeta primers. Clones were sequenced by immunoSEQ multiplex PCR, and TCRdb holds only the in-frame ones, with some missing. Altogether around 170,000 clones are present, more than 75% being singletons, with the ten largest covering about 0.78%. What was sequenced was PBMCs. All receptors derive from a woman aged 18-29 years in good health and CMV-seronegative.

The chain links TRBV5-1 to TRBJ2-1; D is perhaps TRBD1 (6 bases). Germline CDR1 and CDR2: SGHRS and YFSETQ. V lost 0 bases to trimming and J lost 4 bases, with 11 bases between them. The CDR3 extends over 15 amino acids. CDR3 DNA: TGCGCCAGCAGCTTGGAGCCAGGGGAATACAATGAGCAGTTCTTC. Protein: CASSLEPGEYNEQFF.

The genes are TRBV4-1 and TRBJ1-3, with no clear D. The CDR3 has 14 amino acids. The germline CDR1 and CDR2 sequences are MGHRA and YSYEKL. Trimming stripped 4 bases from V and 0 bases from J, with 7 bases between. CDR3 nucleotides: TGCGCCAGCAGCCTAGAGAGCTCTGGAAACACCATATATTTT. Translated, it gives CASSLESSGNTIYF.

The chain has TRBV5-5 and TRBJ1-5; possibly TRBD1 for D (6 bases). The CDR3 covers 16 residues. V was clipped by 3 bases and J by 1 base, with 14 bases between them. Germline V gene sequence: CDR1 SGHKS, CDR2 YYEKEE (reference sequence). The CDR3 loop is CASSSDSLVSNQPQHF. In DNA form, the CDR3 reads TGTGCCAGCAGCTCGGACAGCTTGGTAAGCAATCAGCCCCAGCATTTT.

The chain uses TRBV19 and TRBJ2-3, with 7 nucleotides matching TRBD1. CDR1 is LNHDA and CDR2 is SQIVND in the germline V gene (reference sequence). The CDR3 sequence is 15 residues long. Unmatched junction bases numbered 14, after V lost 5 bases and J lost 9 bases. CDR3 region: CASSPRQGGVVTQYF. As DNA, the CDR3 is TGTGCCAGTAGTCCCCGACAGGGTGGGGTGGTAACGCAGTATTTT. The full variable domain, in which reference TRBV19 and TRBJ2-3 provide the parts outside the CDR3, is DGGITQSPKYLFRKEGQNVTLSCEQNLNHDAMYWYRQDPGQGLRLIYYSQIVNDFQKGDIAEGYSVSREKKESFPLTVTSAQKNPTAFYLCASSPRQGGVVTQYFGPGTRLTVL.

This chain uses TRBV10-3 with TRBJ2-7, with 9 bases that match TRBD1. This CDR3 contains 13 residues. Germline CDR1 ENHRY, CDR2 SYGVKD. V was pared by 6 bases and J by 5 bases, with 5 bases of the junction left unmatched. The CDR3 DNA is TGTGCCATCAGAGGGACAGGGCGAGACGAGCAGTACTTC. It is translated as CAIRGTGRDEQYF.

As regards this clone: A read error may account for a junction end that differs from germline. The rearrangement joins TRBV7-7 to TRBJ2-7, with 12 nucleotides matching TRBD2. Germline assignment: CDR1 SSHAT and CDR2 FNYEAQ (reference sequence). The CDR3 has 15 amino acids. CDR3 in amino acids: CASGLASGRGYEQYF. CDR3 nucleotide sequence: TGTGCCAGCGGCTTAGCTAGCGGGAGGGGATACGAGCAGTACTTC.

The V call is TRBV6-1, the J call TRBJ2-2; D is perhaps TRBD2 (6 bases). Deletions cut 7 bases from V and 3 bases from J, with 15 bases between. Germline V gene data show CDR1 as MNHNS and CDR2 as SASEGT. The CDR3 length is 15 residues. The CDR3 region has the DNA TGTGCCAGCACGGCCGGGACTGCGGACACCGGGGAGCTGTTTTTT. Protein sequence: CASTAGTADTGELFF.

Only one count was recorded for this clone. The rearrangement uses TRBV7-2 and TRBJ2-1, with 7 nucleotides matching TRBD1. Germline V gene sequence: CDR1 SGHTA, CDR2 FQGNSA. This CDR3 comprises 14 residues. Trimming cost V 0 bases and J 9 bases; bases outside gene matches: 5. The CDR3 nucleotides read TGTGCCAGCAGCTTAGCTAGGGGGCGCGGTGAGCAGTTCTTC. It encodes CASSLARGRGEQFF.

This chain links TRBV6-5 with TRBJ2-7, with 8 bases that match TRBD1. Germline-derived CDR1 and CDR2 are MNHEY and SVGAGI. Unmatched junction bases numbered 6, after V lost 0 bases and J lost 2 bases. This CDR3 has 16 residues. Here the CDR3 DNA reads TGTGCCAGCAGTTACTCGTGGCAGGGGGCGACCTACGAGCAGTACTTC. Translating it yields CASSYSWQGATYEQYF.

This clone came up once. The chain links TRBV2 to TRBJ2-7; 7 nucleotides line up with TRBD2. The length of the CDR3 is 12 residues. Looked up from germline, CDR1 is SNHLY and CDR2 is FYNNEI. The V segment lost 2 bases and the J segment 6 bases; nucleotides outside the gene matches: 1. In DNA form, the CDR3 reads TGTGCCAGCAGTGAAACTAGCGCCGAGCAGTACTTC. Translation: CASSETSAEQYF.

This chain connects TRBV9 to TRBJ1-6; D not certain. Germline V lookup: CDR1 SGDLS, CDR2 YYNGEE. V gave up 0 bases and J gave up 7 bases, with 14 bases separating them. CDR3 length: 16 residues. In DNA, the CDR3 is TGTGCCAGCAGCGTAGGAGGGCTGGGTTTGAATTCACCCCTCCACTTT. Its translation is CASSVGGLGLNSPLHF.

This clone has just one count. The genes are TRBV27 and TRBJ2-1, with TRBD2 matching 7 bases. With V trimmed by 5 bases and J by 6 bases, 10 bases remained unmatched. This CDR3 has 15 residues. Germline V gene data show CDR1 as MNHEY and CDR2 as SMNVEV (reference sequence). CDR3: CASSAGTTFFNEQFF. The CDR3 nucleotides read TGTGCCAGCAGTGCCGGGACTACTTTCTTCAATGAGCAGTTCTTC.

This chain links TRBV14 with TRBJ2-7; weak D call: TRBD1 (7 bases). CDR1 SGHDN and CDR2 FVKESK come from the germline V gene. V lost 4 bases, J lost 2 bases, and 15 bases lay in between. CDR3 length: 15 amino acids. CDR3 nucleotide sequence: TGTGCCAGCAGCCCCCAGGGGGGCCGTCCCTACGAGCAGTACTTC. It is translated as CASSPQGGRPYEQYF.

This clone has just a few counts. CDR3 sequence reads: CASSTAYEQYF. In nucleotides, the CDR3 is TGTGCCAGCAGCACAGCCTACGAGCAGTACTTC. The rearrangement joins TRBV11-2 to TRBJ2-5; no definite D call. The J call may be in error: the DNA end matches TRBJ2-7 better. In germline, CDR1 is SGHAT, CDR2 FQNNGV. CDR3 length equals 11 residues.

The DNA for the CDR3 is TGTGCCAGCAGCTCGGGAAAACATTCTAGCACAGATACGCAGTATTTT. It codes for CASSSGKHSSTDTQYF. V is TRBV5-4 and J is TRBJ2-3; perhaps TRBD2 as D (5 bases). The CDR3 contains 16 residues. V lost 3 bases and J lost 0, with 14 bases in between. Per germline, CDR1 SGHNT and CDR2 YYREEE (reference sequence).

The chain recombines TRBV14 with TRBJ1-5; D unclear. The V and J ends lost 1 base and 4 bases respectively, with 11 bases between them. CDR3 size: 15 residues. Germline CDR1 and CDR2: SGHDN and FVKESK. The CDR3 region is CASSQVGRGNQPQHF. CDR3 sequence (DNA): TGTGCCAGCAGCCAAGTAGGGAGAGGGAATCAGCCCCAGCATTTT.

The sample holds one count of this clone. The chain couples TRBV28 to TRBJ2-1, with D possibly matching TRBD2 (6 bases). V was pared by 6 bases and J by 2 bases, with 11 bases between. The CDR3 is made up of 14 amino acids. Germline CDR1 is MDHEN and CDR2 is SYDVKM. CDR3 residues: CASRRLEPYNEQFF. The DNA for the CDR3 is TGTGCCAGCAGAAGACTAGAACCCTACAATGAGCAGTTCTTC.